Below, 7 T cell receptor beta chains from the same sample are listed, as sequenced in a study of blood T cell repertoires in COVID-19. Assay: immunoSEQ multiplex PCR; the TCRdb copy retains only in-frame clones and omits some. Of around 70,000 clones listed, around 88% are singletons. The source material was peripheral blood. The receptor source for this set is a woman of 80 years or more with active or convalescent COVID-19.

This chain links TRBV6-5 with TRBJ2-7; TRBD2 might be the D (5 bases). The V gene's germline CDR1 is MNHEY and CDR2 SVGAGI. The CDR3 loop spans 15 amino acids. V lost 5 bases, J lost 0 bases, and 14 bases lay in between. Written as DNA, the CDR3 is TGTGCCAGCAGTCCGCCCCGAGGGTACTCCTACGAGCAGTACTTC. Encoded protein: CASSPPRGYSYEQYF.

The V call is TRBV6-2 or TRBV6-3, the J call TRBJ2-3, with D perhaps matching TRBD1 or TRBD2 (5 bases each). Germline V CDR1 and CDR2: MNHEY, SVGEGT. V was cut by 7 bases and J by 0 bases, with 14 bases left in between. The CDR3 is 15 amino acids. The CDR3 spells CASNPGHSSTDTQYF. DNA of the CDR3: TGTGCCAGCAACCCGGGGCACTCTAGCACAGATACGCAGTATTTT.

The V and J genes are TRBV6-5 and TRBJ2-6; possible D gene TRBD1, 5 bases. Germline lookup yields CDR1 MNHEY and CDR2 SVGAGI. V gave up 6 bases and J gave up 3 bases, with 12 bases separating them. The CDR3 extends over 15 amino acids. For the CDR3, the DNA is TGTGCCAGCAGCCCGGCCCAGGGTGGGGCCAACGTCCTGACTTTC. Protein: CASSPAQGGANVLTF.

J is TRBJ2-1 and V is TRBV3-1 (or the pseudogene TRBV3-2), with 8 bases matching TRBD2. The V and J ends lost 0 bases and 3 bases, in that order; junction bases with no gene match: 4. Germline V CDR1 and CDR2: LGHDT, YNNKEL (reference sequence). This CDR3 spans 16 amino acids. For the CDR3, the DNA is TGTGCCAGCAGCCAAGACGGGCGGGGGGTCTACAATGAGCAGTTCTTC. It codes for CASSQDGRGVYNEQFF.

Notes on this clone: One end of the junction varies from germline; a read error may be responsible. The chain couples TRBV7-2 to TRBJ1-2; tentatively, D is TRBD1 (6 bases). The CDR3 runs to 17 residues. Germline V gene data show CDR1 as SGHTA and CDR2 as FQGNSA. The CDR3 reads CASSLAFRQDPNYGYTF. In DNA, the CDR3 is TGTGCCAGCAGCCTAGCATTTAGACAGGACCCTAACTATGGCTACACCTTC.

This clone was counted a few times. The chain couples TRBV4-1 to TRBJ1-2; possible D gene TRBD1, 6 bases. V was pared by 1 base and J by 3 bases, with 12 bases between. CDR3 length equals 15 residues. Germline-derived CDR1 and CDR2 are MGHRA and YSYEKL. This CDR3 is CASSQGQDRDYGYTF. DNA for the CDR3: TGCGCCAGCAGCCAAGGACAGGATCGGGACTATGGCTACACCTTC.

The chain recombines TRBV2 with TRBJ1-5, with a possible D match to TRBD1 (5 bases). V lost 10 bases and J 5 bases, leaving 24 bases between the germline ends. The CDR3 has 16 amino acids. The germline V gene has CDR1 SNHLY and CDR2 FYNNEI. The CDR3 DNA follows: TGTGCCATGCCAAACACGGGACTCCTAAGGGATCAGCCCCAGCATTTT. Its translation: CAMPNTGLLRDQPQHF.